These 27 T cell receptor beta chains originate from one sample sequenced in a study of regulatory T cells in long-lasting Graves disease (dated by TCRdb to the early 2020s). The method was multiplex PCR. Sequencing was carried out with an Illumina HiSeq 4000. CDR3 regions were amplified by Arm-PCR with iRepertoire HTBI primers to construct TCR beta libraries. TCRdb itself trimmed the public reads at Q25 with fastp, ran MiXCR and retained productive beta chains. CDR3 protein sequences are deduplicated, and each keeps its most common genes and DNA. The sample records roughly 500,000 distinct CDR3 sequences, 12% of which are singletons. The ten top clones hold roughly 9.3% of the sample. In light of the paper, this sample's time point label describes: newly diagnosed GD, antithyroid drugs for less than 3 months. For both TCR sequencing and RNA sequencing, RNA was extracted from PBMCs in TRIzol. These data also featured in a second study, about T cells in Graves' hyperthyroidism and ophthalmopathy.

Sequenced material: peripheral blood mononuclear cells (PBMCs), taken at new diagnosis, from a patient treated with antithyroid drugs. These receptor sequences come from a woman aged 25 to 45 with Graves disease. Donor details come from another sample of the same person, matched by shared clones.

This clonotype was seen only a few times. The V gene is TRBV6-2 or TRBV6-3, the J gene TRBJ2-1; D not certain. Germline CDR1 is MNHEY and CDR2 is SVGEGT. V lost 2 bases to trimming and J lost 9 bases, with 17 bases between them. This CDR3 region has 15 residues. CDR3: CASSYDGSFRREQFF. The CDR3 DNA is TGTGCCAGCAGTTACGATGGTAGCTTCCGGCGTGAGCAGTTCTTC.

In this sample, this clonotype turned up many times. The chain recombines TRBV11-2 with TRBJ2-7; a possible D gene is TRBD2 (5 bases). CDR3 size: 16 residues. The germline gives CDR1 SGHAT, CDR2 FQNNGV. Between the trimmed V and J ends, which lost 2 bases and 0 bases, there was a span of 14 bases. Written as DNA, the CDR3 is TGTGCCAGCAGCTTAAGGGTGGGAGCAATCTCCTACGAGCAGTACTTC. Translating gives CASSLRVGAISYEQYF.

In its sample, this clonotype was seen many times. V gene TRBV28 combines with J gene TRBJ2-5, with 8 bases lining up with TRBD1. Germline V lookup: CDR1 MDHEN, CDR2 SYDVKM. V shed 7 bases and J 5 bases; nucleotides not matched to a gene: 12. CDR3 length: 15 residues. This CDR3 is CASTPWTGRRETQYF. CDR3 nucleotides: TGTGCCAGCACCCCCTGGACAGGGCGGAGGGAGACCCAGTACTTC.

This chain joins TRBV4-1 and TRBJ1-4; TRBD1 matches at 7 bases. J was trimmed by 3 bases and V by 0 bases; bases with no gene match: 7. The CDR3 contains 17 residues. Per germline, CDR1 MGHRA and CDR2 YSYEKL. CDR3 nucleotide sequence: TGCGCCAGCAGCCAAGAAGGAACAGGGGTTCCTAATGAAAAACTGTTTTTT. Amino acids: CASSQEGTGVPNEKLFF.

This clonotype has at least ten counts. The chain recombines TRBV12-3 or TRBV12-4 with TRBJ2-5; 10 bases agree with TRBD2. CDR3 length: 15 residues. V lost 3 bases and J lost 7; bases outside the gene matches: 8. The CDR3 loop reads CASSLVAGGPGTQYF. The CDR3 nucleotides are TGTGCCAGCAGTTTGGTAGCGGGAGGTCCCGGGACCCAGTACTTC.

This clonotype was recorded many times. The rearrangement links TRBV7-8 to TRBJ2-1; 7 bases match TRBD1. TRBJ2-5 explains the end of the DNA better; the J call may be wrong. The CDR3 is made up of 16 amino acids. Germline V lookup: CDR1 SGHVS, CDR2 FQNEAQ. This chain's CDR3 is CASSSQQGTGMETQYF. As DNA, the CDR3 is TGTGCCAGCAGTTCTCAACAGGGGACGGGGATGGAGACCCAGTACTTC.

The table lists this clonotype with many counts. The V gene is TRBV27, the J gene TRBJ1-2, with D possibly TRBD1 on 5 matching bases. The CDR3 contains 13 residues. Germline V gene sequence: CDR1 MNHEY, CDR2 SMNVEV (reference sequence). Trimming cost V 6 bases and J 4 bases, with 12 bases left between them. The CDR3 DNA follows: TGTGCCAGCAGCCCGGGACGGATCTATGGCTACACCTTC. It yields the protein CASSPGRIYGYTF.

The sample holds many counts of this clonotype. This sequence joins TRBV27 and TRBJ1-2; possible D gene TRBD1, 5 bases. This CDR3 region has 13 residues. V lost 7 bases and J 3 bases, leaving 12 bases between the germline ends. Germline V gene lookup returns CDR1 MNHEY and CDR2 SMNVEV (reference sequence). As DNA, the CDR3 is TGTGCCAGCACGGGCCAGGGTGACTATGGCTACACCTTC. This translates into CASTGQGDYGYTF.

A word on this clonotype: This may be a read error, as it is one base from a much larger clone. The J gene is TRBJ1-5, the V gene TRBV30, with D hard to call. CDR1 and CDR2 (germline): GTSNPN, SVGIG (reference sequence). Between the trimmed V and J ends, which lost 6 bases and 1 base, there was a span of 10 bases. The CDR3 loop spans 13 amino acids. This chain's CDR3 is CACSMGSNQPQHF. CDR3 DNA sequence: TGTGCCTGCAGTATGGGGAGCAATCAGCCCCAGCATTTT. Variable domain in full (rest from reference TRBV30 and TRBJ1-5): SQTIHQWPATLVQPVGSPLSLECTVEGTSNPNLYWYRQAAGRGLQLLFYSVGIGQISSEVPQNLSASRPQDRQFILSSKKLLLSDSGFYLCACSMGSNQPQHFGDGTRLSIL.

This clonotype was found many times. The chain is built from TRBV2 and TRBJ1-1; 8 bases are a match to TRBD1. The CDR3 consists of 11 residues. CDR1 SNHLY and CDR2 FYNNEI come from the germline V gene. Losses at the gene ends were 7 bases for V and 10 bases for J; bases not matched to a gene: 5. CDR3 in amino acids: CASTQGARAFF. DNA of the CDR3: TGTGCCAGCACCCAGGGGGCGAGAGCTTTCTTT.

This clonotype came up many times. The chain combines TRBV7-9 with TRBJ2-1; D unclear. Trimming stripped 1 base from V and 7 bases from J, with 11 bases between. Germline V gene sequence: CDR1 SEHNR, CDR2 FQNEAQ (reference sequence). The CDR3 covers 14 residues. Here the CDR3 reads CASSLETGWNEQFF. CDR3 nucleotide sequence: TGTGCCAGCAGCTTAGAGACGGGCTGGAATGAGCAGTTCTTC.

This clonotype was seen repeatedly, ten times or more. The chain has TRBV20-1 and TRBJ2-7, with 8 bases that match TRBD2. Germline assignment: CDR1 DFQATT and CDR2 SNEGSKA (reference sequence). The V segment lost 0 bases and the J segment 6 bases; nucleotides outside the gene matches: 13. The CDR3 extends over 16 amino acids. In nucleotides, the CDR3 is TGCAGTGCTAGAGATCCTGTAAGGGGAACTAGCGGCGAGCAGTACTTC. It translates to CSARDPVRGTSGEQYF.

With regard to this clonotype: This may be a read error, as it is one base from a much larger clone. The gene calls are TRBV24-1 and TRBJ1-1; TRBD1 might be the D (5 bases). Per the germline V gene, CDR1 is KGHDR and CDR2 is SFDVKD. The V end lost 3 bases, the J end lost 2 bases, and 12 bases lay between the germline ends. The CDR3 extends over 15 amino acids. CDR3 amino acids: CATSDRTWGNTEAFF. The DNA for the CDR3 is TGTGCCACCAGTGATAGGACATGGGGCAACACTGAAGCTTTCTTT.

This clonotype has a count of ten or more. CDR3 bases: TGTGCCAGCAGCTTAGAGTACTTTTACAATGAGCAGTTCTTC. This codes for CASSLEYFYNEQFF. The gene calls are TRBV11-2 and TRBJ2-1; unclear D gene. V was clipped by 0 bases and J by 4 bases, with 7 bases between them. Germline CDR1 and CDR2: SGHAT and FQNNGV. The CDR3 is made up of 14 amino acids.

This clonotype was picked up many times. The chain uses TRBV11-2 and TRBJ2-7; D possibly uses TRBD1 or TRBD2 (5 bases each). Germline loops: CDR1 SGHAT, CDR2 FQNNGV. The CDR3 spans 12 residues. Trimming left V 8 bases short and J 6 bases short, with 14 bases between. CDR3 in amino acids: CASGQIAREQYF. The CDR3 bases are TGTGCCAGCGGACAAATAGCGCGCGAGCAGTACTTC. Variable domain in full (rest from reference TRBV11-2 and TRBJ2-7): EAGVAQSPRYKIIEKRQSVAFWCNPISGHATLYWYQQILGQGPKLLIQFQNNGVVDDSQLPKDRFSAERLKGVDSTLKIQPAKLEDSAVYLCASGQIAREQYFGPGTRLTVT.

There are a few counts of this clonotype. This chain links TRBV20-1 with TRBJ2-1; 10 bases fit TRBD2. CDR1 and CDR2 from the germline V gene are DFQATT and SNEGSKA (reference sequence). Losses at the gene ends were 5 bases for V and 7 bases for J; bases not matched to a gene: 8. The CDR3 is 14 amino acids. CDR3: CSAVTSGKGNEQFF. CDR3 nucleotides: TGCAGTGCTGTTACTAGCGGGAAGGGGAATGAGCAGTTCTTC.

This clonotype was found many times. The chain combines TRBV14 with TRBJ2-7, with 8 bases lining up with TRBD2. The V and J ends lost 5 bases and 2 bases, in that order; junction bases with no gene match: 5. Germline-derived CDR1 and CDR2 are SGHDN and FVKESK. This CDR3 is built from 14 residues. The CDR3 nucleotides read TGTGCCAGCAGCGTTGGACTAGCCGCCTACGAGCAGTACTTC. It yields the protein CASSVGLAAYEQYF.

Details on this clonotype: Since a much larger clone is just one base distant, this may be a read error. DNA of the CDR3: TGCGCCAGCAGTTTCCGCCTGGGGCGAAATGAGCAGTTCTTC. Translation: CASSFRLGRNEQFF. This chain joins TRBV5-1 and TRBJ2-1; TRBD1 is a possible D gene (5 bases). The V end lost 5 bases, the J end lost 7 bases, and 16 bases lay between the germline ends. The CDR3 has 14 amino acids. Per germline, CDR1 SGHRS and CDR2 YFSETQ.

This clonotype was seen many times. This chain links TRBV12-3 or TRBV12-4 with TRBJ2-7; 9 nucleotides agree with TRBD2. Losses at the gene ends were 7 bases for V and 2 bases for J; bases not matched to a gene: 6. The length of the CDR3 is 14 residues. CDR3 amino acids: CASTTGLAAYEQYF. The CDR3 DNA reads TGTGCCAGCACCACGGGACTAGCCGCCTACGAGCAGTACTTC.

This clonotype was seen ten or more times. The V call is TRBV28, the J call TRBJ2-7, with TRBD2 matching over 9 bases. The germline V gene has CDR1 MDHEN and CDR2 SYDVKM. This CDR3 spans 14 amino acids. Trimming cost V 8 bases and J 0 bases; bases outside gene matches: 5. The CDR3 loop is CASEAGGPSYEQYF. As DNA, the CDR3 is TGTGCCAGCGAGGCGGGAGGGCCCTCCTACGAGCAGTACTTC.

Only a few counts were recorded for this clonotype. The gene calls are TRBV6-8 and TRBJ2-1; D ambiguous. Trimming cost V 6 bases and J 8 bases, with 17 bases left between them. Germline V lookup: CDR1 MNHGY, CDR2 SAAAGT. The CDR3 sequence is 14 residues long. This chain's CDR3 is CASSSEVSGDEQFF. The CDR3, as DNA: TGTGCCAGCAGCTCCGAGGTCAGTGGGGATGAGCAGTTCTTC.

In this sample, this clonotype turned up many times. CDR3 DNA: TGTGCCAGCAGCGTAGGGGCGCGGGAGGTCCACGAGCAGTACTTC. As protein: CASSVGAREVHEQYF. This sequence joins TRBV9 and TRBJ2-7; 8 bases line up with TRBD2. The length of the CDR3 is 15 residues. CDR1 SGDLS and CDR2 YYNGEE come from the germline V gene. V shed 0 bases, J shed 5 bases, and the junction held 7 bases outside the gene matches.

This clonotype has more than one count but fewer than ten. The chain joins TRBV3-1 to TRBJ2-4, with D unresolved. Trimming removed 4 bases from V and 5 bases from J, with 9 bases in between. Germline V gene data show CDR1 as LGHDT and CDR2 as YNNKEL (reference sequence). The CDR3 is made up of 13 amino acids. The DNA of the CDR3 is TGTGCCAGCAGCCCCACCTGGGAAAACATTCAGTACTTC. Protein product: CASSPTWENIQYF.

This clonotype was picked up a small number of times. The chain links TRBV28 to TRBJ2-7, with 9 bases that match TRBD1. There are 15 residues in the CDR3. Germline V gene lookup returns CDR1 MDHEN and CDR2 SYDVKM. With 2 bases clipped from V and 7 bases from J, the junction kept 9 bases outside the gene matches. CDR3 nucleotide sequence: TGTGCCAGCAGTTTAAGGGACAGGGCGAGCTGGGAGCAGTACTTC. This encodes CASSLRDRASWEQYF. Using reference TRBV28 and TRBJ2-7 for the parts outside the CDR3, the full variable domain is DVKVTQSSRYLVKRTGEKVFLECVQDMDHENMFWYRQDPGLGLRLIYFSYDVKMKEKGDIPEGYSVSREKKERFSLILESASTNQTSMYLCASSLRDRASWEQYFGPGTRLTVT.

This clonotype was detected a few times. This chain connects TRBV4-1 to TRBJ1-1; no reliable D call. Looked up from germline, CDR1 is MGHRA and CDR2 is YSYEKL. Trimming removed 5 bases from V and 1 base from J, with 17 bases in between. This CDR3 has 16 residues. The CDR3 reads CASSFLSRKGNTEAFF. Here the CDR3 DNA reads TGCGCCAGCAGCTTTTTATCCCGCAAGGGGAACACTGAAGCTTTCTTT.

This clonotype was recorded many times. V usage is TRBV20-1 and J usage is TRBJ1-6; D gene unclear. This CDR3 has 15 amino acids. V was trimmed by 1 base and J by 10 bases, leaving 17 bases between them. Looked up from germline, CDR1 is DFQATT and CDR2 is SNEGSKA (reference sequence). The CDR3 loop reads CSARGTGSVQSPLHF. CDR3 in DNA: TGCAGTGCTAGAGGAACGGGATCGGTTCAATCACCCCTCCACTTT.

At least ten counts were recorded for this clonotype. V gene TRBV3-1 combines with J gene TRBJ2-5, with TRBD2 matching over 11 bases. CDR1 and CDR2 (germline): LGHDT, YNNKEL (reference sequence). CDR3 size: 19 residues. V shed 0 bases and J 4 bases; nucleotides not matched to a gene: 13. CDR3 loop: CASSQDAGLAGGLGETQYF. In DNA form, the CDR3 reads TGTGCCAGCAGCCAAGATGCCGGCCTAGCGGGAGGATTAGGAGAGACCCAGTACTTC.